This TCR beta chain stems from a study of patients and donors after allogeneic stem cell transplantation. The CDR3 runs to 13 residues. V was cut by 3 bases and J by 3 bases, with 9 bases left in between. Germline V gene sequence: CDR1 SGHRS, CDR2 YFSETQ. MiXCR, applied by TCRdb to the RT-PCR reads, yields one record per CDR3 protein. The profile shows about 2,200 distinct CDR3 sequences, about 31% of them singletons. The chain uses TRBV5-1 and TRBJ1-1; D is unresolved. This sequence was found in a human donor who was either an allogeneic HSCT recipient or a stem cell or donor lymphocyte infusion donor (not recorded which). It is not recorded whose cells these are; they may come from a transplant donor. Source material: blood, either unsorted or a sorted T cell fraction (not recorded which). The DNA of the CDR3 is TGCGCCAGCAGCTATGCTAGGGACACTGAAGCTTTCTTT. Translation gives CASSYARDTEAFF.